Shown below are 4 T cell receptor beta chains from a single sample sequenced in a study of control samples from healthy donors and cancer patients. TCRdb's copy holds only in-frame clones and misses some; the assay was immunoSEQ multiplex PCR. The data show roughly 88,000 clones, just over 90% seen once. The sequenced sample was blood. The receptors come from a man aged 18 to 29 in good health.

CDR3 residues: CASSQEASNQPQHF. The CDR3 bases are TGTGCCAGCAGCCAAGAAGCTAGCAATCAGCCCCAGCATTTT. The rearrangement links TRBV14 to TRBJ1-5, with D unresolved. Germline CDR1 reads SGHDN; CDR2 reads FVKESK. Between the trimmed V and J ends, which lost 0 bases and 0 bases, there was a span of 3 bases. The CDR3 runs 14 residues.

This chain uses TRBV29-1 with TRBJ2-6, with D tentatively TRBD1 or TRBD2 (5 bases each). From germline, CDR1 is SQVTM and CDR2 ANQGSEA. With 4 bases removed from V and 0 bases from J, the gap between germline ends came to 10 bases. The CDR3 has 15 residues. The DNA of the CDR3 is TGCAGCGTTGGGGACGGAACCTCTGGGGCCAACGTCCTGACTTTC. Encoded protein: CSVGDGTSGANVLTF.

V is TRBV5-8 and J is TRBJ2-1, with a weak D call TRBD1 (5 bases). The CDR3 extends over 16 amino acids. CDR1 and CDR2 from the germline V gene are SGHTS and YDEGEE. V lost 9 bases and J 5 bases, leaving 24 bases between the germline ends. CDR3 bases: TGTGCCATAGAAGGGCGCATCGACAGCGTCCACAATGAGCAGTTCTTC. It specifies CAIEGRIDSVHNEQFF.

The J gene is TRBJ2-5, the V gene TRBV27; maybe TRBD1 (6 bases). Deletions cut 7 bases from V and 0 bases from J, with 12 bases between. The CDR3 covers 14 residues. Germline-derived CDR1 and CDR2 are MNHEY and SMNVEV (reference sequence). CDR3 coding DNA: TGTGCCAGCATCCCCAACAGGGACCAAGAGACCCAGTACTTC. Translation gives CASIPNRDQETQYF.